The 31 T cell receptor beta chains in this list originate from one sample, sequenced in a study of OX40 agonist ivuxolimab in advanced cancers. Clones were sequenced by immunoSEQ multiplex PCR, and TCRdb holds only the in-frame ones, with some missing. Here the sample spans about 50,000 clones, about three quarters being singletons. Specimen: CD4+ or CD8+ T cells sorted from blood, collected in a trial of the OX40 agonist ivuxolimab. The receptors stem from an adult with an advanced solid tumor such as melanoma, head and neck, liver or kidney cancer.

The chain recombines TRBV19 with TRBJ1-1, with a weak D call TRBD1 (5 bases). Trimming pared 5 bases from V and 8 bases from J, leaving 12 bases between. CDR1 is LNHDA, CDR2 SQIVND, per germline (reference sequence). The CDR3 extends over 12 amino acids. The CDR3 protein is CASSLITGEAFF. CDR3 coding DNA: TGTGCCAGTAGTCTAATAACAGGAGAAGCTTTCTTT.

This chain joins TRBV29-1 and TRBJ1-6; no reliable D call. This CDR3 spans 12 amino acids. Germline V gene data show CDR1 as SQVTM and CDR2 as ANQGSEA. Trimming stripped 3 bases from V and 8 bases from J, with 8 bases between. The CDR3 nucleotides read TGCAGCGTTGAGCCCGAGCATTCACCCCTCCACTTT. Translation gives CSVEPEHSPLHF.

This clone was detected once. The rearrangement links TRBV2 to TRBJ1-6; possible D gene TRBD1, 5 bases. In germline, CDR1 is SNHLY, CDR2 FYNNEI. This CDR3 is 12 amino acids long. Trimming stripped 4 bases from V and 8 bases from J, with 6 bases between. CDR3 residues: CASSVGDSPLHF. As DNA, the CDR3 is TGTGCCAGCAGTGTGGGGGATTCACCCCTCCACTTT. Filled out from reference TRBV2 and TRBJ1-6, the complete variable domain reads EPEVTQTPSHQVTQMGQEVILRCVPISNHLYFYWYRQILGQKVEFLVSFYNNEISEKSEIFDDQFSVERPDGSNFTLKIRSTKLEDSAMYFCASSVGDSPLHFGNGTRLTVT.

This chain uses TRBV15 with TRBJ2-5; TRBD2 aligns across 10 bases. Trimming cost V 5 bases and J 3 bases; bases outside gene matches: 12. Germline V gene data show CDR1 as LNHNV and CDR2 as YYDKDF (reference sequence). The CDR3 has 17 residues. CDR3 bases: TGTGCCACCAGCCCAGGGAAAAGAGCGGGAGGGGAAGAGACCCAGTACTTC. This gives the protein CATSPGKRAGGEETQYF.

This chain connects TRBV5-1 to TRBJ1-5, with TRBD1 as a possible D gene (6 bases). Germline V CDR1 and CDR2: SGHRS, YFSETQ. With 1 base removed from V and 2 bases from J, the gap between germline ends came to 10 bases. The CDR3 has 15 amino acids. CDR3 DNA sequence: TGCGCCAGCAGCTTGTCAGGGGCAGGCAATCAGCCCCAGCATTTT. Its protein is CASSLSGAGNQPQHF.

The V gene is TRBV7-9, the J gene TRBJ1-6; 10 bases match TRBD1. The CDR3 extends over 18 amino acids. Trimming took 3 bases from V and 7 from J; bases not matched to a gene: 12. Per the germline V gene, CDR1 is SEHNR and CDR2 is FQNEAQ (reference sequence). The CDR3 DNA is TGTGCCAGCAGCTTTGGACAGGGGGAAGGGTTTGGGAATTCACCCCTCCACTTT. Protein: CASSFGQGEGFGNSPLHF.

A single count supports this clone. The chain employs TRBV5-1 and TRBJ2-1; the D is unclear. The germline V and J ends were trimmed by 0 bases and 5 bases, with 6 bases remaining between them. Germline values: CDR1 SGHRS, CDR2 YFSETQ. The CDR3 consists of 13 residues. The CDR3 loop is CASSLASDNEQFF. CDR3 DNA: TGCGCCAGCAGCTTGGCATCGGACAATGAGCAGTTCTTC.

CDR3 coding DNA: TGTGCCAGCCGAGACAGGGAACCCGGCAAAAACATTCAGTACTTC. Translated, it gives CASRDREPGKNIQYF. This chain links TRBV7-2 with TRBJ2-4; 7 bases match TRBD1. The CDR3 runs to 15 residues. The germline CDR1 and CDR2 sequences are SGHTA and FQGNSA. V dropped 8 bases and J dropped 3; count of bases not matched to a gene: 10.

The V call is TRBV12-5, the J call TRBJ1-5, with a tentative D call TRBD1 (5 bases). This CDR3 contains 13 residues. Germline V gene sequence: CDR1 LGHNT, CDR2 FRNRAP. V was cut by 6 bases and J by 7 bases, with 13 bases left in between. Here the CDR3 reads CASGRPEGQPQHF. Written as DNA, the CDR3 is TGTGCTAGTGGAAGGCCCGAGGGGCAGCCCCAGCATTTT.

The V and J genes are TRBV9 and TRBJ2-7; D is possibly TRBD2 (6 bases). The CDR3 runs 14 residues. V was pared by 0 bases and J by 6 bases, with 13 bases between. The germline CDR1 and CDR2 sequences are SGDLS and YYNGEE. As DNA, the CDR3 is TGTGCCAGCAGCGTAGGAGGGGAGGCGCTCGAGCAGTACTTC. Its protein is CASSVGGEALEQYF.

This chain joins TRBV27 and TRBJ1-2; tentatively, D is TRBD1 (5 bases). The CDR3 has 13 amino acids. V dropped 8 bases and J dropped 4 bases, with 14 bases sitting between them. Germline loops: CDR1 MNHEY, CDR2 SMNVEV (reference sequence). The CDR3 sequence is CASAWDGAYGYTF. The CDR3 DNA follows: TGTGCCAGCGCCTGGGACGGCGCCTATGGCTACACCTTC.

V usage is TRBV30 and J usage is TRBJ2-7; D perhaps matches TRBD2 (5 bases). The CDR3 spans 14 residues. V lost 0 bases and J 2 bases, leaving 11 bases between the germline ends. Per the germline V gene, CDR1 is GTSNPN and CDR2 is SVGIG (reference sequence). In DNA form, the CDR3 reads TGTGCCTGGAGTGTAGGAGGAGGCGCCTACGAGCAGTACTTC. Its protein is CAWSVGGGAYEQYF.

V is TRBV5-4 and J is TRBJ1-3; D is uncertain. Trimming stripped 4 bases from V and 0 bases from J, with 11 bases between. This CDR3 has 15 amino acids. Germline lookup yields CDR1 SGHNT and CDR2 YYREEE (reference sequence). CDR3 DNA sequence: TGTGCCAGCAGCGGGCGGTCAACCTCTGGAAACACCATATATTTT. Translating gives CASSGRSTSGNTIYF.

This clone has a handful of counts. V is TRBV9 and J is TRBJ1-2; D call uncertain. Germline CDR1 SGDLS, CDR2 YYNGEE. The CDR3 has 13 residues. Trimming cost V 3 bases and J 7 bases, with 13 bases left between them. CDR3 DNA sequence: TGTGCCAGCAGCGCCGGACCGGATAGTGGCTACACCTTC. Amino acids: CASSAGPDSGYTF.

The rearrangement joins TRBV6-1 to TRBJ1-5; D remains unclear. V gave up 0 bases and J gave up 0 bases, with 9 bases separating them. This CDR3 is 16 amino acids long. Germline loops: CDR1 MNHNS, CDR2 SASEGT. The CDR3 sequence: CASSEAGENSNQPQHF. The DNA of the CDR3 is TGTGCCAGCAGTGAAGCGGGAGAGAATAGCAATCAGCCCCAGCATTTT.

The genes are TRBV30 and TRBJ2-1; the match to TRBD1 covers 10 bases. This CDR3 spans 14 amino acids. J gave up 15 bases and V 3 bases, and 14 bases lay outside the gene matches. Germline V gene lookup returns CDR1 GTSNPN and CDR2 SVGIG (reference sequence). The CDR3 spells CAWSASGQGFRWFF. In DNA form, the CDR3 reads TGTGCCTGGAGCGCTTCGGGACAGGGGTTTAGGTGGTTCTTC.

The chain couples TRBV6-4 to TRBJ2-1; 10 bases match TRBD2. V lost 10 bases to trimming and J lost 8 bases; unmatched junction nucleotides: 17. This CDR3 is built from 16 residues. CDR1 is MRHNA and CDR2 is SNTAGT in the germline V gene. In nucleotides, the CDR3 is TGTGCCATCCTACAGCCCCAGCGGGAGGGCCTCGATGAGCAGTTCTTC. This codes for CAILQPQREGLDEQFF.

V is TRBV27 and J is TRBJ2-2, with 11 bases that match TRBD2. The V gene end was trimmed by 4 bases and the J gene end by 2 bases; junction bases not matched to a gene: 6. The CDR3 contains 17 residues. Germline CDR1 and CDR2: MNHEY and SMNVEV (reference sequence). In DNA, the CDR3 is TGTGCCAGCAGTTCCTCCGGGACTAGCGGCAACACCGGGGAGCTGTTTTTT. Residues: CASSSSGTSGNTGELFF.

This chain joins TRBV29-1 and TRBJ2-7, with a weak D call TRBD1 (6 bases). The CDR3 has 15 residues. Trimming pared 6 bases from V and 5 bases from J, leaving 23 bases between. CDR1 SQVTM and CDR2 ANQGSEA come from the germline V gene. The CDR3 spells CSVYPAQGNLHEQYF. The CDR3 DNA sequence: TGCAGCGTATACCCGGCGCAGGGGAATCTCCACGAGCAGTACTTC.

The J gene is TRBJ2-1, the V gene TRBV5-1; 8 nucleotides agree with TRBD2. The V and J ends lost 0 bases and 8 bases, in that order; junction bases with no gene match: 13. There are 17 residues in the CDR3. Germline V gives CDR1 SGHRS, CDR2 YFSETQ. As DNA, the CDR3 is TGCGCCAGCAGCTTGGTTGAGACGGGAGGGCCTATGGATGAGCAGTTCTTC. Its translation: CASSLVETGGPMDEQFF.

Concerning this clone itself: Germline is not matched at one junction end, which may reflect a read error. J is TRBJ2-5 and V is TRBV7-9, with D perhaps matching TRBD1 or TRBD2 (6 bases each). This CDR3 contains 14 residues. Germline V lookup: CDR1 SEHNR, CDR2 FQNEAQ (reference sequence). The CDR3, as DNA: TGTGCCAGCAGCTTTTTAGGGGGACCGGGGGCCTCTAACTTC. This gives the protein CASSFLGGPGASNF. The complete variable domain, with remaining parts taken from reference TRBV7-9 and TRBJ2-5, reads DTGVSQNPRHKITKRGQNVTFRCDPISEHNRLYWYRQTLGQGPEFLTYFQNEAQLEKSRLLSDRFSAERPKGSFSTLEIQRTEQGDSAMYLCASSFLGGPGASNFGPGTRLLVL.

V gene TRBV5-1 combines with J gene TRBJ2-1; perhaps D is TRBD1 or TRBD2 (5 bases each). The CDR3 is 14 amino acids. Germline V CDR1 and CDR2: SGHRS, YFSETQ. V was clipped by 0 bases and J by 4 bases, with 8 bases between them. The CDR3 loop is CASSLGDGYNEQFF. The CDR3 bases are TGCGCCAGCAGCTTGGGGGACGGATACAATGAGCAGTTCTTC. The full variable domain, with the rest looked up from reference TRBV5-1 and TRBJ2-1, is KAGVTQTPRYLIKTRGQQVTLSCSPISGHRSVSWYQQTPGQGLQFLFEYFSETQRNKGNFPGRFSGRQFSNSRSEMNVSTLELGDSALYLCASSLGDGYNEQFFGPGTRLTVL.

This clone was observed once. J is TRBJ1-1 and V is TRBV5-1; possibly TRBD1 for D (6 bases). Trimming pared 0 bases from V and 0 bases from J, leaving 12 bases between. Germline CDR1 is SGHRS and CDR2 is YFSETQ. This CDR3 spans 16 amino acids. CDR3 nucleotide sequence: TGCGCCAGCAGCTTGGATCCCAGGGGAATGAACACTGAAGCTTTCTTT. Translation: CASSLDPRGMNTEAFF. The complete variable domain, with remaining parts taken from reference TRBV5-1 and TRBJ1-1, reads KAGVTQTPRYLIKTRGQQVTLSCSPISGHRSVSWYQQTPGQGLQFLFEYFSETQRNKGNFPGRFSGRQFSNSRSEMNVSTLELGDSALYLCASSLDPRGMNTEAFFGQGTRLTVV.

The rearrangement links TRBV19 to TRBJ2-5; D is possibly TRBD1 or TRBD2 (5 bases each). Germline V lookup: CDR1 LNHDA, CDR2 SQIVND (reference sequence). Trimming cost V 7 bases and J 4 bases, with 13 bases left between them. CDR3 size: 13 residues. CDR3 DNA sequence: TGTGCCAGTAATAAGGCAGGGAGAGAGACCCAGTACTTC. It is translated as CASNKAGRETQYF. Full variable domain (remainder filled in from reference TRBV19 and TRBJ2-5): DGGITQSPKYLFRKEGQNVTLSCEQNLNHDAMYWYRQDPGQGLRLIYYSQIVNDFQKGDIAEGYSVSREKKESFPLTVTSAQKNPTAFYLCASNKAGRETQYFGPGTRLLVL.

The rearrangement links TRBV19 to TRBJ1-2, with 7 bases identical to TRBD1. V was clipped by 5 bases and J by 4 bases; unmatched bases: 4. Germline V gene data show CDR1 as LNHDA and CDR2 as SQIVND (reference sequence). CDR3 length: 13 residues. The CDR3, as DNA: TGTGCCAGTAGTCCACAGGGGTTCTATGGCTACACCTTC. The encoded protein is CASSPQGFYGYTF.

The rearrangement uses TRBV7-2 and TRBJ2-3; weak D call: TRBD2 (5 bases). CDR3 length equals 13 residues. Germline V gene sequence: CDR1 SGHTA, CDR2 FQGNSA. V was shortened by 1 base and J by 5 bases, with 7 bases between the two germline ends. The CDR3 DNA reads as TGTGCCAGCAGCTTAGGACGGGGAGATACGCAGTATTTT. Translation gives CASSLGRGDTQYF.

The chain recombines TRBV2 with TRBJ2-7; 7 bases are a match to TRBD1. V was pared by 5 bases and J by 0 bases, with 4 bases of the junction left unmatched. The CDR3 spans 14 residues. Looked up from germline, CDR1 is SNHLY and CDR2 is FYNNEI. CDR3 bases: TGTGCCAGCAGTTCGGACAGGAGCTCCTACGAGCAGTACTTC. Translation: CASSSDRSSYEQYF.

This chain uses TRBV7-8 with TRBJ2-1; tentatively, D is TRBD1 or TRBD2 (5 bases each). Germline loops: CDR1 SGHVS, CDR2 FQNEAQ. The CDR3 length is 12 residues. V shed 5 bases and J shed 8 bases, with 10 bases lying between them. The CDR3 protein is CASSPQGDEQFF. CDR3 DNA sequence: TGTGCCAGCAGCCCCCAGGGAGATGAGCAGTTCTTC.

This rearrangement joins TRBV5-1 to TRBJ2-5; D remains unclear. The CDR3 is 13 residues long. Germline assignment: CDR1 SGHRS and CDR2 YFSETQ. Deletions cut 3 bases from V and 3 bases from J, with 9 bases between. CDR3 DNA sequence: TGCGCCAGCAGCTGGAGCCAGAAAGAGACCCAGTACTTC. Encoded protein: CASSWSQKETQYF.

This clone was seen only a few times. The chain is built from TRBV13 and TRBJ2-7, with 7 bases identical to TRBD1. Germline lookup yields CDR1 PRHDT and CDR2 FYEKMQ (reference sequence). The CDR3 loop spans 14 amino acids. After removal of 5 bases from V and 6 bases from J, the junction contained 10 bases not matched to a gene. In DNA form, the CDR3 reads TGTGCCAGCAGCCCCGACAGGGAATTCAGCGAGCAGTACTTC. Encoded protein: CASSPDREFSEQYF.

This clone was detected only once. The CDR3 here is CASSLLPTDTQYF. DNA of the CDR3: TGCGCCAGCAGCTTGCTCCCGACAGATACGCAGTATTTT. The gene calls are TRBV5-1 and TRBJ2-3, with D unclear. The CDR3 consists of 13 residues. CDR1 is SGHRS and CDR2 is YFSETQ in the germline V gene. V lost 1 base and J 3 bases, leaving 6 bases between the germline ends.